This TCR beta chain emerged from a study of blood T cell repertoires in COVID-19. Study context: Nucleic acid was either cDNA or gDNA, and it came from T cells, B-cell-depleted T cells, or PBMCs.

The CDR3 runs 15 residues. Germline V gene data show CDR1 as SGHNT and CDR2 as YENEEA. The J segment lost 5 bases and the V segment lost 5 bases, leaving 9 bases of the junction unmatched. Original handling: Estimated nucleated cell counts came from reference gene primer amplification. Assay used: immunoSEQ multiplex PCR; TCRdb lists only in-frame clones, some missing. Clonal size and the V and J genes are those of that table, whereas D and trimming came from the DNA. This table holds over 45,000 clones, about 86% found once. The TCR sequence derives from a woman older than 75 with acute or convalescent COVID-19. Sequenced sample: peripheral blood. The chain recombines TRBV11-3 with TRBJ2-1, with 7 bases identical to TRBD2. The CDR3 nucleotides read TGTGCCAGCAGCCGACGAGCGGGGCGGGACAATGAGCAGTTCTTC. Protein sequence: CASSRRAGRDNEQFF.